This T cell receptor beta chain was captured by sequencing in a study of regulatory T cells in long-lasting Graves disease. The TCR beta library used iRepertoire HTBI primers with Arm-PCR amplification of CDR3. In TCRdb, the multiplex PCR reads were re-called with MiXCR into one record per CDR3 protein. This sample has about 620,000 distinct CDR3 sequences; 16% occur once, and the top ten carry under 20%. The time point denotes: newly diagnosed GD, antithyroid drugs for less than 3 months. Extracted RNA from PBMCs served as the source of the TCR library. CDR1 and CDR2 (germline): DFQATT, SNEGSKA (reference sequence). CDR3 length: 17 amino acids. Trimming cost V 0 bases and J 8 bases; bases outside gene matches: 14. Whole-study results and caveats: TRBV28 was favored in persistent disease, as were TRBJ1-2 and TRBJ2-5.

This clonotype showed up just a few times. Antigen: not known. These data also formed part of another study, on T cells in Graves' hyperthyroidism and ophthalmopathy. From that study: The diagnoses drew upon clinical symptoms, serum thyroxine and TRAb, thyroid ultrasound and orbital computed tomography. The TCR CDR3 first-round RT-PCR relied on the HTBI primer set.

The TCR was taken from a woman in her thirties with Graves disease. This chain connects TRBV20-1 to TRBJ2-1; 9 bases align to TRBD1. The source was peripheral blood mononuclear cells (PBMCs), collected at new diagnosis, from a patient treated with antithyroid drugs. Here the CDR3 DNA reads TGCAGTGCTAGAGATGGGACAGGGTTTTCGGTCGTAGATGAGCAGTTCTTC. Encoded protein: CSARDGTGFSVVDEQFF.